The 30 T cell receptor beta chains below come from one sample, sequenced in a study of PD-1 blockade in classical Hodgkin lymphoma (TCRdb year 2020). The library was made by the immunoSEQ multiplex PCR assay. TCRdb mirrors the immuneACCESS table, restricted to in-frame sequences. Some clones are absent from its copies; in checked studies, under half trace to an unresolved V gene, and the reason for the others is unknown. The sample contains about 14,000 clones, 60% to 80% of them found a single time. The ten most abundant clones make up roughly 26% of the sample. What the time point label conveys for this sample: cycle 2 day 1 (C2D1) of nivolumab. Relapse after autologous stem cell transplantation had occurred in all trial patients, and cohorts A, B and C were distinguished by prior brentuximab vedotin exposure. The sample here was peripheral blood mononuclear cells (PBMCs), taken before the second cycle of nivolumab. The origin of the receptors is a human donor with classical Hodgkin lymphoma.

The chain links TRBV5-1 to TRBJ1-1, with D possibly matching TRBD1 (6 bases). CDR3 length equals 15 residues. V lost 1 base, J lost 4 bases, and 14 bases lay in between. CDR1 and CDR2 (germline): SGHRS, YFSETQ. CDR3 nucleotides: TGCGCCAGCAGCTTGACCCAGGGGCGTACCACTGAAGCTTTCTTT. Its protein is CASSLTQGRTTEAFF.

This chain connects TRBV11-3 to TRBJ2-1; no reliable D call. CDR1 and CDR2 (germline): SGHNT, YENEEA. The length of the CDR3 is 15 residues. Trimming took off 0 bases at V and 3 bases at J, with 9 bases between the two ends. This CDR3 reads CASSLDRGLYNEQFF. Written as DNA, the CDR3 is TGTGCCAGCAGCTTAGATCGTGGTCTCTACAATGAGCAGTTCTTC.

V usage is TRBV5-4 and J usage is TRBJ2-1, with TRBD2 matching over 11 bases. The germline gives CDR1 SGHNT, CDR2 YYREEE (reference sequence). The CDR3 spans 17 residues. Trimming took 4 bases from V and 4 from J; bases not matched to a gene: 10. The CDR3 loop is CASSLSSGGTGYNEQFF. The CDR3 region has the DNA TGTGCCAGCAGCCTCTCTAGCGGGGGGACGGGGTACAATGAGCAGTTCTTC.

V is TRBV4-2 and J is TRBJ1-2; D perhaps matches TRBD1 (5 bases). This CDR3 spans 15 amino acids. Per germline, CDR1 LGHNA and CDR2 YNFKEQ. Trimming shortened V by 5 bases and J by 4 bases, and 17 bases separated the two germline ends. CDR3: CASSLNGALAYGYTF. The DNA for the CDR3 is TGTGCCAGCAGCTTAAATGGGGCCCTGGCCTATGGCTACACCTTC.

The chain links TRBV9 to TRBJ2-5; 12 bases are shared with TRBD2. Trimming at V came to 0 bases and at J to 2 bases, leaving 2 bases not matched to a gene. Germline CDR1 and CDR2: SGDLS and YYNGEE. This CDR3 comprises 16 residues. The CDR3 nucleotides are TGTGCCAGCAGCGTAGGTCTAGCGGGGGGGCAAGAGACCCAGTACTTC. Translating gives CASSVGLAGGQETQYF.

This chain connects TRBV5-1 to TRBJ1-1; D call uncertain. The CDR3 runs to 14 residues. CDR1 and CDR2 from the germline V gene are SGHRS and YFSETQ. The V gene lost 1 base and the J gene lost 4 bases, with 11 bases spanning the gap. For the CDR3, the DNA is TGCGCCAGCAGCTTGTCACCGGGCGGCACTGAAGCTTTCTTT. It is translated as CASSLSPGGTEAFF.

The chain recombines TRBV10-3 with TRBJ2-5; 7 positions agree with TRBD2. The tail of the sequence fits TRBJ2-7 better, so the J call may be wrong. Germline lookup yields CDR1 ENHRY and CDR2 SYGVKD. This CDR3 region has 17 residues. The CDR3 DNA follows: TGTGCCATCAGTGGTTCGGTAGCCGGGGACTACCTCTACGAGCAGTACTTC. Protein sequence: CAISGSVAGDYLYEQYF.

This chain uses TRBV6-5 with TRBJ2-7, with 11 bases lining up with TRBD2. The CDR3 loop spans 13 amino acids. Unmatched junction bases numbered 2, after V lost 7 bases and J lost 3 bases. Per the germline V gene, CDR1 is MNHEY and CDR2 is SVGAGI. In nucleotides, the CDR3 is TGTGCCAGCATGACTAGCGGGGACTACGAGCAGTACTTC. Encoded protein: CASMTSGDYEQYF.

This clone was counted between two and nine times. The V gene is TRBV30, the J gene TRBJ1-2; TRBD1 matches at 9 bases. Germline CDR1 reads GTSNPN; CDR2 reads SVGIG (reference sequence). CDR3 length: 18 residues. Trimming took 0 bases from V and 6 from J; bases not matched to a gene: 17. DNA of the CDR3: TGTGCCTGGAGTGTTTACAGGGGGCGCAATCCCCCCCGTGATGGCTACACCTTC. The encoded protein is CAWSVYRGRNPPRDGYTF.

V and J are TRBV19 and TRBJ1-1, with D perhaps TRBD1 (6 bases). Germline values: CDR1 LNHDA, CDR2 SQIVND (reference sequence). The CDR3 spans 12 residues. Trimming removed 3 bases from V and 6 bases from J, with 8 bases in between. Here the CDR3 reads CASSMGAAEAFF. CDR3 sequence (DNA): TGTGCCAGTAGTATGGGGGCCGCTGAAGCTTTCTTT.

The gene calls are TRBV5-1 and TRBJ2-7; D perhaps matches TRBD1 (5 bases). V was clipped by 0 bases and J by 2 bases, with 9 bases between them. CDR3 length: 14 amino acids. Germline CDR1 is SGHRS and CDR2 is YFSETQ. For the CDR3, the DNA is TGCGCCAGCAGCTTGGGACAGCAACCCTACGAGCAGTACTTC. It translates to CASSLGQQPYEQYF.

A few counts support this clone. This sequence joins TRBV5-8 and TRBJ1-5, with D possibly TRBD1 on 5 matching bases. Germline assignment: CDR1 SGHTS and CDR2 YDEGEE. There are 16 residues in the CDR3. Between the trimmed V and J ends, which lost 0 bases and 2 bases, there was a span of 12 bases. As DNA, the CDR3 is TGTGCCAGCAGCTTGGGTGTTGGGGCTGGCAATCAGCCCCAGCATTTT. This gives the protein CASSLGVGAGNQPQHF.

The rearrangement links TRBV18 to TRBJ2-1, with 10 bases identical to TRBD2. J was trimmed by 14 bases and V by 3 bases; bases with no gene match: 10. The CDR3 covers 14 residues. From germline, CDR1 is KGHSH and CDR2 LQKENI. Written as DNA, the CDR3 is TGTGCCAGCTCACCTCTCAGCGGGGGGGCCGGGGAGTTCTTC. Its translation: CASSPLSGGAGEFF.

This rearrangement joins TRBV28 to TRBJ1-3; D remains unclear. The CDR3 has 14 amino acids. Germline-derived CDR1 and CDR2 are MDHEN and SYDVKM. V was clipped by 6 bases and J by 4 bases, with 13 bases between them. The CDR3 loop is CASSPGSLGNTIYF. The DNA of the CDR3 is TGTGCCAGCAGCCCGGGCTCTCTGGGAAACACCATATATTTT. Together with reference TRBV28 and TRBJ1-3, the CDR3 gives the full variable domain: DVKVTQSSRYLVKRTGEKVFLECVQDMDHENMFWYRQDPGLGLRLIYFSYDVKMKEKGDIPEGYSVSREKKERFSLILESASTNQTSMYLCASSPGSLGNTIYFGEGSWLTVV.

The V gene is TRBV27, the J gene TRBJ2-3; D gene uncertain. V was trimmed by 10 bases and J by 4 bases, leaving 21 bases between them. This CDR3 is 15 amino acids long. Per the germline V gene, CDR1 is MNHEY and CDR2 is SMNVEV (reference sequence). In DNA form, the CDR3 reads TGTGCCACCCGAAGGGCAGATTCCTTCCCAGATACGCAGTATTTT. Its translation: CATRRADSFPDTQYF.

In DNA, the CDR3 is TGTGCCAGCAGCTTAGCAGGGCCCTACGAGCAGTACTTC. Its translation is CASSLAGPYEQYF. This chain joins TRBV7-9 and TRBJ2-5; no clear D. The tail of the sequence fits TRBJ2-7 better, so the J call may be wrong. The germline CDR1 and CDR2 sequences are SEHNR and FQNEAQ (reference sequence). This CDR3 contains 13 residues.

The gene calls are TRBV28 and TRBJ2-2; tentatively, D is TRBD2 (6 bases). The CDR3 has 15 amino acids. V was trimmed by 6 bases and J by 3 bases, leaving 14 bases between them. CDR1 is MDHEN and CDR2 is SYDVKM in the germline V gene. The CDR3 DNA is TGTGCCAGCAGCAGACCCGGGACTCACACCGGGGAGCTGTTTTTT. Protein: CASSRPGTHTGELFF.

The chain combines TRBV14 with TRBJ1-1, with 8 bases matching TRBD1. V lost 4 bases and J lost 1; bases outside the gene matches: 17. The germline CDR1 and CDR2 sequences are SGHDN and FVKESK. This CDR3 region has 19 residues. The CDR3 region is CASSLGVRGRLERNTEAFF. The CDR3 bases are TGTGCCAGCAGCCTAGGGGTCAGGGGGCGATTAGAGCGGAACACTGAAGCTTTCTTT.

The chain employs TRBV7-7 and TRBJ2-6, with D possibly being TRBD1 (5 bases). Germline-derived CDR1 and CDR2 are SSHAT and FNYEAQ (reference sequence). This CDR3 is built from 17 residues. Trimming removed 5 bases from V and 5 bases from J, with 19 bases in between. The CDR3 sequence: CASSRPGPQSRANVLTF. CDR3 in DNA: TGTGCCAGCAGCCGGCCAGGGCCACAAAGTCGGGCCAACGTCCTGACTTTC.

The CDR3 DNA is TGTGCCAGCAGCTCCGGGTTAGGGCGTGGGATGCGCCAGCCCCAGCATTTT. It encodes CASSSGLGRGMRQPQHF. V and J are TRBV5-5 and TRBJ1-5; no firm D call. The CDR3 consists of 17 residues. Germline CDR1 and CDR2: SGHKS and YYEKEE (reference sequence). V was trimmed by 3 bases and J by 7 bases, leaving 23 bases between them. Full variable domain (rest looked up from reference TRBV5-5 and TRBJ1-5): DAGVTQSPTHLIKTRGQQVTLRCSPISGHKSVSWYQQVLGQGPQFIFQYYEKEERGRGNFPDRFSARQFPNYSSELNVNALLLGDSALYLCASSSGLGRGMRQPQHFGDGTRLSIL.

This clone has just a few counts. The chain has TRBV4-1 and TRBJ1-5; no clear D. Germline V gives CDR1 MGHRA, CDR2 YSYEKL. The CDR3 loop spans 14 amino acids. V gave up 1 base and J gave up 5 bases, with 9 bases separating them. The CDR3 DNA reads as TGCGCCAGCAGCCAAGTGTTCGGCGATCAGCCCCAGCATTTT. This sequence encodes CASSQVFGDQPQHF.

In this sample, this clone turned up once. The V call is TRBV18, the J call TRBJ2-3; D is unresolved. V lost 2 bases, J lost 0 bases, and 3 bases lay in between. This CDR3 is 13 amino acids long. Looked up from germline, CDR1 is KGHSH and CDR2 is LQKENI. CDR3 protein: CASSPASTDTQYF. In nucleotides, the CDR3 is TGTGCCAGCTCACCAGCCAGCACAGATACGCAGTATTTT.

This chain connects TRBV15 to TRBJ1-5; 8 bases agree with TRBD1. This CDR3 has 15 residues. Looked up from germline, CDR1 is LNHNV and CDR2 is YYDKDF (reference sequence). The trim removed 0 bases at V and 7 bases at J, leaving 5 bases unmatched. The CDR3 DNA sequence: TGTGCCACCAGCAGAGATCCAGGGGGCGGGCAGCCCCAGCATTTT. Translating gives CATSRDPGGGQPQHF.

The V and J genes are TRBV28 and TRBJ1-1; no firm D call. Germline V gene lookup returns CDR1 MDHEN and CDR2 SYDVKM. V lost 3 bases, J lost 6 bases, and 5 bases lay in between. CDR3 length: 11 residues. CDR3 residues: CASSFQAEAFF. CDR3 nucleotide sequence: TGTGCCAGCAGTTTCCAAGCTGAAGCTTTCTTT.

The chain uses TRBV5-6 and TRBJ1-3; no firm D call. Germline loops: CDR1 SGHDT, CDR2 YYEEEE. The CDR3 length is 16 residues. V was clipped by 0 bases and J by 0 bases, with 10 bases between them. The CDR3 loop reads CASSLVGSFSGNTIYF. In DNA form, the CDR3 reads TGTGCCAGCAGCTTGGTTGGTAGCTTCTCTGGAAACACCATATATTTT.

The rearrangement joins TRBV5-1 to TRBJ1-6; D may be TRBD1 (5 bases). Germline values: CDR1 SGHRS, CDR2 YFSETQ. This CDR3 contains 14 residues. Trimming shortened V by 0 bases and J by 10 bases, and 11 bases separated the two germline ends. The CDR3 DNA reads as TGCGCCAGCAGCTTGGAAGGGGAGATCTCACCCCTCCACTTT. This translates into CASSLEGEISPLHF.

The rearrangement links TRBV19 to TRBJ2-6; D unclear. This CDR3 has 16 amino acids. CDR1 LNHDA and CDR2 SQIVND come from the germline V gene (reference sequence). The germline V and J ends were trimmed by 5 bases and 0 bases, with 11 bases remaining between them. CDR3 region: CASSLRISSGANVLTF. DNA for the CDR3: TGTGCCAGTAGTTTAAGGATAAGCTCTGGGGCCAACGTCCTGACTTTC.

CDR3 coding DNA: TGTGCCAGCAGCCAACCTCGGGACACCCCCTCCTACAATGAGCAGTTCTTC. This codes for CASSQPRDTPSYNEQFF. This chain connects TRBV7-9 to TRBJ2-1, with D possibly being TRBD1 (6 bases). V gave up 5 bases and J gave up 0 bases, with 17 bases separating them. The length of the CDR3 is 17 residues. CDR1 and CDR2 (germline): SEHNR, FQNEAQ (reference sequence). Full variable domain (missing parts from reference TRBV7-9 and TRBJ2-1): DTGVSQNPRHKITKRGQNVTFRCDPISEHNRLYWYRQTLGQGPEFLTYFQNEAQLEKSRLLSDRFSAERPKGSFSTLEIQRTEQGDSAMYLCASSQPRDTPSYNEQFFGPGTRLTVL.

This sequence joins TRBV13 and TRBJ2-5; 7 bases align to TRBD2. Germline V lookup: CDR1 PRHDT, CDR2 FYEKMQ (reference sequence). The V and J ends lost 5 bases and 2 bases, in that order; junction bases with no gene match: 8. CDR3 length equals 15 residues. The CDR3 sequence: CASSPGPAGQETQYF. CDR3 nucleotides: TGTGCCAGCAGCCCCGGGCCAGCGGGGCAAGAGACCCAGTACTTC.

This clone was detected a few times. The rearrangement joins TRBV28 to TRBJ2-3; D remains ambiguous. The CDR3 contains 13 residues. V was clipped by 5 bases and J by 6 bases, with 12 bases between them. CDR1 and CDR2 (germline): MDHEN, SYDVKM. CDR3 coding DNA: TGTGCCAGCAGTAGAAGGTCGACGGATACGCAGTATTTT. Translation gives CASSRRSTDTQYF.